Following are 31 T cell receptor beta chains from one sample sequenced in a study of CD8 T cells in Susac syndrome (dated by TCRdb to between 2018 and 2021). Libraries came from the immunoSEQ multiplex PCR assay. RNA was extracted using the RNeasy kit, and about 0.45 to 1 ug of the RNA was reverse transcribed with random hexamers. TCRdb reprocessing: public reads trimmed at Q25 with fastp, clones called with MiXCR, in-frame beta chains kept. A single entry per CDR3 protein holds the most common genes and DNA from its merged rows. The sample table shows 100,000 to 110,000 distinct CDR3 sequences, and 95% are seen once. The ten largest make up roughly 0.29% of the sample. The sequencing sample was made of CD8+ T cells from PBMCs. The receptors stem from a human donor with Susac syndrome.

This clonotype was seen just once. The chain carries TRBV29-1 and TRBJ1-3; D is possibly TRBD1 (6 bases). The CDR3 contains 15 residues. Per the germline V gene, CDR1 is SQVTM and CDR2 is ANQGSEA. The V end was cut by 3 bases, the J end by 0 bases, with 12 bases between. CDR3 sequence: CSVDAARGSGNTIYF. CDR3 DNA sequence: TGCAGCGTTGATGCGGCCAGGGGCTCTGGAAACACCATATATTTT.

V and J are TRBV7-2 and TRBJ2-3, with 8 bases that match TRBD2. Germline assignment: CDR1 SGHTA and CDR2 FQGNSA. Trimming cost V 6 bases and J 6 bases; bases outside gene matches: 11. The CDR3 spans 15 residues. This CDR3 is CASRRGLATDDTQYF. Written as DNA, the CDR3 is TGTGCCAGCAGACGTGGACTAGCTACGGACGATACGCAGTATTTT.

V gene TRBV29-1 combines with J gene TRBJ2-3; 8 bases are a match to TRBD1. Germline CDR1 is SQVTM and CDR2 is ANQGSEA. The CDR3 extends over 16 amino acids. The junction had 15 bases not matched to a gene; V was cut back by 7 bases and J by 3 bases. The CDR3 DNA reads TGCAGCGCCAAAGGGGGAGGACAGGGAAGTACAGATACGCAGTATTTT. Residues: CSAKGGGQGSTDTQYF.

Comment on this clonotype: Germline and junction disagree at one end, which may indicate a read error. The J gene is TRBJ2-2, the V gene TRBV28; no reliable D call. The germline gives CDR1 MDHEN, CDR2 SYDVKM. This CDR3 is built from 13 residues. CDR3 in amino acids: CASSRTVPGELFF. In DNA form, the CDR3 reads TGTGCCAGCAGTCGTACAGTTCCCGGCGAGCTGTTTTTT. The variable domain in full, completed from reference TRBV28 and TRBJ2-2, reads DVKVTQSSRYLVKRTGEKVFLECVQDMDHENMFWYRQDPGLGLRLIYFSYDVKMKEKGDIPEGYSVSREKKERFSLILESASTNQTSMYLCASSRTVPGELFFGEGSRLTVL.

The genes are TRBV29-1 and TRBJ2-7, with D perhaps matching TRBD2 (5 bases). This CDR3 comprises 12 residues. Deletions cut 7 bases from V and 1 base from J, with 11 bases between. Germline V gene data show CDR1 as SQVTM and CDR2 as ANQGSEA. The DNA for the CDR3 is TGCAGCGGGAGGACGGATTCCTACGAGCAGTACTTC. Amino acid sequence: CSGRTDSYEQYF.

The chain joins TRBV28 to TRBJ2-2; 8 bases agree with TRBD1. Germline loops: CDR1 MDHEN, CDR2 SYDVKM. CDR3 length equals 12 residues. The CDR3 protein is CAGTGNTGELFF. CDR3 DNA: TGTGCGGGGACAGGGAACACCGGGGAGCTGTTTTTT.

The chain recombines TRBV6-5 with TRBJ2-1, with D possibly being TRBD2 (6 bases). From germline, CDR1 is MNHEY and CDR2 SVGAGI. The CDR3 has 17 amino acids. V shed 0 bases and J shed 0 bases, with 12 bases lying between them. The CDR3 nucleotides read TGTGCCAGCAGTTACTCGTTCATAGCGGACTCCTACAATGAGCAGTTCTTC. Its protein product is CASSYSFIADSYNEQFF.

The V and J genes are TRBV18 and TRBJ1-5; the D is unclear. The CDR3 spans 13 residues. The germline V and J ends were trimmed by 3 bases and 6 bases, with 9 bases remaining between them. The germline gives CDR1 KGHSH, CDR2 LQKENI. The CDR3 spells CASSPDFTQPQHF. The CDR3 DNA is TGTGCCAGCTCACCCGACTTTACTCAGCCCCAGCATTTT.

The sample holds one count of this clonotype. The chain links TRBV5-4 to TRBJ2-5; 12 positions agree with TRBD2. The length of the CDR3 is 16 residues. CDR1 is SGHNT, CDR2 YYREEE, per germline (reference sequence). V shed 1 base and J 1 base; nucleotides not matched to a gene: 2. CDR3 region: CASSLPTSGGQETQYF. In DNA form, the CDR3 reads TGTGCCAGCAGCTTGCCGACTAGCGGGGGCCAAGAGACCCAGTACTTC.

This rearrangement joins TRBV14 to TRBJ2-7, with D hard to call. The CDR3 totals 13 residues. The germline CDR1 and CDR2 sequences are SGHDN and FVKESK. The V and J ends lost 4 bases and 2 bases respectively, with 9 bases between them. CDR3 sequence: CASSPLLAYEQYF. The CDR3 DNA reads TGTGCCAGCAGCCCGCTATTGGCCTACGAGCAGTACTTC.

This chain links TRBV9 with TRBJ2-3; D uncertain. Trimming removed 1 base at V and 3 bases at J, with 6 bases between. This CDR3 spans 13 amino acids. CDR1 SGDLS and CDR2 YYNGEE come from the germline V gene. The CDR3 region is CASSVSQTDTQYF. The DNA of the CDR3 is TGTGCCAGCAGCGTATCCCAAACAGATACGCAGTATTTT.

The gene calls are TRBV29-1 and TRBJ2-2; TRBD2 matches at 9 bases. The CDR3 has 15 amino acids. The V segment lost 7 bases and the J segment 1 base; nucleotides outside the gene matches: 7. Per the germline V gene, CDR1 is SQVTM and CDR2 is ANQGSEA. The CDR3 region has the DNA TGCAGCGCCGCTAGCGGGACCGTGAACACCGGGGAGCTGTTTTTT. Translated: CSAASGTVNTGELFF.

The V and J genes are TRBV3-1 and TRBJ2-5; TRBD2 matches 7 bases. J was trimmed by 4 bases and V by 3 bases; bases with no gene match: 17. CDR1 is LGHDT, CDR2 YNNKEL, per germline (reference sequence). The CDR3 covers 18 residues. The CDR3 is CASSHKMGLPGWSETQYF. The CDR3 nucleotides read TGTGCCAGCAGCCACAAAATGGGACTACCCGGCTGGTCAGAGACCCAGTACTTC.

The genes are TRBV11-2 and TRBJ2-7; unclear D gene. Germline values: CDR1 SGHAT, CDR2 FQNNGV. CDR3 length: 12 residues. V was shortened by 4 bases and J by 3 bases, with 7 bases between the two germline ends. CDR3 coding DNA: TGTGCCAGCAGCTCGACCCTCTACGAGCAGTACTTC. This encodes CASSSTLYEQYF.

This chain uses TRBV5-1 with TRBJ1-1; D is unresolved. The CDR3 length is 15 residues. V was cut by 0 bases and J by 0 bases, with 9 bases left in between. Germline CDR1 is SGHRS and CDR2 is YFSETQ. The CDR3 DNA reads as TGCGCCAGCAGCTTGGCGGAGGGAATGAACACTGAAGCTTTCTTT. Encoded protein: CASSLAEGMNTEAFF.

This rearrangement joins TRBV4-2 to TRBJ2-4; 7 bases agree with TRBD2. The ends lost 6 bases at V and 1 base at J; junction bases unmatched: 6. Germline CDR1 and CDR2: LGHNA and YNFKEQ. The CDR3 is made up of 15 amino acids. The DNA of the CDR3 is TGTGCCAGCAGTGGCGGGAGTGATGCCAAAAACATTCAGTACTTC. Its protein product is CASSGGSDAKNIQYF.

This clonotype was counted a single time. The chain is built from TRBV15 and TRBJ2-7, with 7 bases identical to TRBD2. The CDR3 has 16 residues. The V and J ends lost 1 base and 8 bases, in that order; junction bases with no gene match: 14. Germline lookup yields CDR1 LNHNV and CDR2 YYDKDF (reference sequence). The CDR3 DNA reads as TGTGCCACCAGCAGAGTGGGCGGGGGACGGAGTGTCAAGCAGTACTTC. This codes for CATSRVGGGRSVKQYF.

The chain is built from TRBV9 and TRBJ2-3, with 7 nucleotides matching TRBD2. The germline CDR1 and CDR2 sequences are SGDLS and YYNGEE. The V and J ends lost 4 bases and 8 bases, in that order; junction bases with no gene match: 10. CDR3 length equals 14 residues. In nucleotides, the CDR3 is TGTGCCAGCAGCTCCCCCGGGAGGTCGAGTACGCAGTATTTT. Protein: CASSSPGRSSTQYF.

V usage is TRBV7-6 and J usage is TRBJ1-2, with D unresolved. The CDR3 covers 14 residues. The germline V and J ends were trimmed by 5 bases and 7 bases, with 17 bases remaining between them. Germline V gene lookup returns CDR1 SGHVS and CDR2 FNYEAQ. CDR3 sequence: CASSRLELPGGYTF. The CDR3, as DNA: TGTGCCAGCAGCCGTTTGGAATTACCGGGTGGCTACACCTTC. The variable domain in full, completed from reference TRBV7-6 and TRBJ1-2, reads GAGVSQSPRYKVTKRGQDVALRCDPISGHVSLYWYRQALGQGPEFLTYFNYEAQQDKSGLPNDRFSAERPEGSISTLTIQRTEQRDSAMYRCASSRLELPGGYTFGSGTRLTVV.

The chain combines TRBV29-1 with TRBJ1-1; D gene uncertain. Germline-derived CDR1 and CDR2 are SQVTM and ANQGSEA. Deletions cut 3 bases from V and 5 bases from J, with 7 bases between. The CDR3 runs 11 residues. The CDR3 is CSVDRTTEAFF. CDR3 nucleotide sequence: TGCAGCGTTGATAGGACGACTGAAGCTTTCTTT.

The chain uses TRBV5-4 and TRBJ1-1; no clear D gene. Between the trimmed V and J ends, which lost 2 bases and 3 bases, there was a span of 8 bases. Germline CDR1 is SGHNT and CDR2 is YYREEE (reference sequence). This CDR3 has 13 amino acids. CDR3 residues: CASSFSSDTEAFF. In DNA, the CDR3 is TGTGCCAGCAGCTTTAGTTCGGACACTGAAGCTTTCTTT.

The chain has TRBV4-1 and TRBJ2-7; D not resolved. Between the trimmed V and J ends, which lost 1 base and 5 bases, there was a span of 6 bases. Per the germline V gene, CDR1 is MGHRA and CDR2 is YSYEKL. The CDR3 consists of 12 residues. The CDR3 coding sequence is TGCGCCAGCAGCCAAGGTCCGAACGAGCAGTACTTC. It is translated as CASSQGPNEQYF.

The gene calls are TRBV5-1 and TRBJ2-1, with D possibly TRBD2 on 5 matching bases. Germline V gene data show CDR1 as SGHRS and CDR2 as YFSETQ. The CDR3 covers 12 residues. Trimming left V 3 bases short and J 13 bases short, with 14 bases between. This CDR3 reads CASSSAGRTQFF. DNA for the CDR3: TGCGCCAGCAGCTCCGCGGGCCGCACTCAGTTCTTC.

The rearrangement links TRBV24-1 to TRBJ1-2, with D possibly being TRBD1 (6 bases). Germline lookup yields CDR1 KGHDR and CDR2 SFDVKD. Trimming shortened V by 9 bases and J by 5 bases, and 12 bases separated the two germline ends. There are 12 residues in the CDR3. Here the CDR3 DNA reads TGTGCCACCTCGGACAGAACATATGGCTACACCTTC. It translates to CATSDRTYGYTF.

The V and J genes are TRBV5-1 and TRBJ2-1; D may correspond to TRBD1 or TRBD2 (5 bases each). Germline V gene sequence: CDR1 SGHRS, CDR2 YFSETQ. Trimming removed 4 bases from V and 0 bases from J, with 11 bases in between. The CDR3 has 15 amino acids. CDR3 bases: TGCGCCAGCAGCAGGGACGGAAGCTCCTACAATGAGCAGTTCTTC. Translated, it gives CASSRDGSSYNEQFF.

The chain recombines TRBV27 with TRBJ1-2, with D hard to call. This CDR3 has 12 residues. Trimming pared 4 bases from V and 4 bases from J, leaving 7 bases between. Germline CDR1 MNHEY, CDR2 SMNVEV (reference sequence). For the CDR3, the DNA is TGTGCCAGCAGTTCCCCCGGCTATGGCTACACCTTC. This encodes CASSSPGYGYTF.

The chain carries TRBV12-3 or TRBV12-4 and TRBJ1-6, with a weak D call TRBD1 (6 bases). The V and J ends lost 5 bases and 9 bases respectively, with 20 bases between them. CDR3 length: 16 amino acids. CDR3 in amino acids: CASSPGAAGLGSPLHF. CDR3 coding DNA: TGTGCCAGCAGTCCAGGGGCCGCAGGGTTGGGTTCACCCCTCCACTTT.

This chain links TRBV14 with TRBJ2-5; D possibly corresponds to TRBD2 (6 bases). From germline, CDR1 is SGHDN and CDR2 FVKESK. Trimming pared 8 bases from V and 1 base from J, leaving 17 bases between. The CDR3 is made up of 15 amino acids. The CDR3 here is CASRLGGVSQETQYF. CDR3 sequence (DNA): TGTGCCAGCCGTTTAGGAGGGGTTTCCCAAGAGACCCAGTACTTC. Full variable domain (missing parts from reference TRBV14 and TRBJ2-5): EAGVTQFPSHSVIEKGQTVTLRCDPISGHDNLYWYRRVMGKEIKFLLHFVKESKQDESGMPNNRFLAERTGGTYSTLKVQPAELEDSGVYFCASRLGGVSQETQYFGPGTRLLVL.

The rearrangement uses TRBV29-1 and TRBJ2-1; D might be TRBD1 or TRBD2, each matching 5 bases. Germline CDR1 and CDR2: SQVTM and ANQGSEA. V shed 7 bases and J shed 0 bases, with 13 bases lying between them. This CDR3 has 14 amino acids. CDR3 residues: CSAEGLSSYNEQFF. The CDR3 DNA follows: TGCAGCGCCGAGGGGCTGAGCTCCTACAATGAGCAGTTCTTC.

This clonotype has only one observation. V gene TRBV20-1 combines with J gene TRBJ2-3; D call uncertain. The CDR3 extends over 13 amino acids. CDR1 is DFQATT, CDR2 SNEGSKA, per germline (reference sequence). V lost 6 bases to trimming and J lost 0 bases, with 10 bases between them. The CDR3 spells CSAGLSSTDTQYF. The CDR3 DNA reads TGCAGTGCCGGCCTTTCTAGCACAGATACGCAGTATTTT.

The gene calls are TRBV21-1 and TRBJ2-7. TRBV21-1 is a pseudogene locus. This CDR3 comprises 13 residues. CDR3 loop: CASSLRPALGQYF. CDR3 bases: TGTGCCAGCAGCCTGCGGCCAGCGTTGGGGCAGTACTTC.